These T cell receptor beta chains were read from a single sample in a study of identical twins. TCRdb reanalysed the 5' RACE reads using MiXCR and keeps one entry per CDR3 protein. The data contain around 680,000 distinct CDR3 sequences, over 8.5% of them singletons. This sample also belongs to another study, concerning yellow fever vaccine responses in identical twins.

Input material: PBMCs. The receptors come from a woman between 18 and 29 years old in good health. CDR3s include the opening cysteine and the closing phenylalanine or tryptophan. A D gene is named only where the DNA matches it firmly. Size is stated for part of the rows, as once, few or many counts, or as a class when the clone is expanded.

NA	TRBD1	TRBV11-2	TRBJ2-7	CASSFPIRDSSYEQYF	TGTGCCAGCAGCTTTCCGATCCGGGACAGCTCCTACGAGCAGTACTTC
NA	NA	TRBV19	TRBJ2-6	CASSRRRSSGANVLTF	TGTGCCAGTAGTCGGCGGCGGAGCTCTGGGGCCAACGTCCTGACTTTC
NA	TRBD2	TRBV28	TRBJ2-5	CASSPPGLAEQETQYF	TGTGCCAGCAGTCCACCGGGACTAGCAGAACAAGAGACCCAGTACTTC
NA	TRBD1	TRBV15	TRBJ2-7	CATSKPPGQGYEQYF	TGTGCCACCAGCAAACCCCCGGGACAGGGGTACGAGCAGTACTTC
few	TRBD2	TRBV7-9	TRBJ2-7	CASSFLLAGDEQYF	TGTGCCAGCAGCTTTTTACTAGCGGGAGACGAGCAGTACTTC
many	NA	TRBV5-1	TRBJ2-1	CASSSWTGSYNEQFF	TGCGCCAGCAGCTCCTGGACCGGCTCCTACAATGAGCAGTTCTTC
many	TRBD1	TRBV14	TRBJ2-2	CASSQVGQGRDGELFF	TGTGCCAGCAGCCAAGTAGGACAGGGGAGAGACGGGGAGCTGTTTTTT
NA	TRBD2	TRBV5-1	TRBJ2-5	CASSFGAGTGETQYF	TGCGCCAGCAGCTTCGGAGCGGGGACGGGAGAGACCCAGTACTTC
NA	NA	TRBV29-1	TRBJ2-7	CSVEDSIVGGQYF	TGCAGCGTTGAAGATTCCATTGTGGGGGGGCAGTACTTC
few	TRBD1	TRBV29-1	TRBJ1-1	CSVDRQGNTEAFF	TGCAGCGTTGATCGACAGGGGAACACTGAAGCTTTCTTT
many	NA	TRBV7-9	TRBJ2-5	CASIGGSQETQYF	TGTGCCAGCATCGGAGGATCTCAAGAGACCCAGTACTTC
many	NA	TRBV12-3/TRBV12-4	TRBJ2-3	CASSLVIGGRGDTQYF	TGTGCCAGCAGTTTAGTGATTGGGGGCAGAGGAGATACGCAGTATTTT
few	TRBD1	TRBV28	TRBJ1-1	CASSRDSTTEAFF	TGTGCCAGCAGCAGGGACAGTACGACTGAAGCTTTCTTT
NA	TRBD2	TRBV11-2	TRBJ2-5	CASSLRLAGVQETQYF	TGTGCCAGCAGCCTGAGACTAGCGGGAGTCCAAGAGACCCAGTACTTC
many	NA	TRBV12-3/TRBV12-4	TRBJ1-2	CASSLFGDPRGYTF	TGTGCCAGCAGTCTTTTCGGGGACCCTAGAGGCTACACCTTC
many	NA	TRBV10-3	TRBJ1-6	CAISESDNSPLHF	TGTGCCATCAGTGAGAGTGACAATTCACCCCTCCACTTT
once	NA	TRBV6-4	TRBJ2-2	CASRGGLATGELFF	TGTGCCAGCAGAGGAGGCCTAGCGACCGGGGAGCTGTTTTTT
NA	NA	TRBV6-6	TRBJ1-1	CASSVKSGTEAFF	TGTGCCAGCAGTGTCAAGAGTGGCACTGAAGCTTTCTTT
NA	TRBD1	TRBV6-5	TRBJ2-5	CASSYLLQGARETQYF	TGTGCCAGCAGTTATCTGTTACAGGGGGCGAGGGAGACCCAGTACTTC
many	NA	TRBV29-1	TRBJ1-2	CSVVAGYTF	TGCAGCGTTGTGGCTGGCTACACCTTC
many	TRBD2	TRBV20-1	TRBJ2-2	CSAQRESAGELFF	TGCAGTGCTCAGCGGGAGTCCGCCGGGGAGCTGTTTTTT
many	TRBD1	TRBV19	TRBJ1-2	CASSTGGGYGYTF	TGTGCCAGTAGCACAGGGGGAGGCTATGGCTACACCTTC
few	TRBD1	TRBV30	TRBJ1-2	CAWSWTGYNYGYTF	TGTGCCTGGAGTTGGACAGGCTATAACTATGGCTACACCTTC
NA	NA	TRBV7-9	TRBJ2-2	CASSLYGAANTGELFF	TGTGCCAGCAGCCTATACGGTGCCGCGAACACCGGGGAGCTGTTTTTT
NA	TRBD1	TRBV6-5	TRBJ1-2	CASSWTGANYGYTF	TGTGCCAGCAGTTGGACAGGGGCTAACTATGGCTACACCTTC
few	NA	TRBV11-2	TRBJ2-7	CASSFFDGYEQYF	TGTGCCAGCAGCTTTTTCGACGGCTACGAGCAGTACTTC
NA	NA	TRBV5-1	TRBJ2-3	CASRSGTSTDTQYF	TGCGCCAGCAGATCAGGGACGAGCACAGATACGCAGTATTTT
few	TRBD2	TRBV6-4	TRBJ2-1	CASSDSSGRGDNEQFF	TGTGCCAGCAGTGACTCAAGCGGGAGGGGGGACAATGAGCAGTTCTTC
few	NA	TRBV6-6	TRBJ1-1	CASSEDTLLEAFF	TGTGCCAGCAGTGAGGACACATTACTTGAAGCTTTCTTT
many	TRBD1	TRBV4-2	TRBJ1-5	CASSQGDRDDSNQPQHF	TGTGCCAGCAGCCAAGGGGACAGGGACGATAGCAATCAGCCCCAGCATTTT
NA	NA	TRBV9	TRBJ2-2	CASSPQGQITGELFF	TGTGCCAGCAGCCCACAAGGGCAGATTACCGGGGAGCTGTTTTTT
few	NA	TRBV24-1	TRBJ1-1	CATRAGTYTEAFF	TGTGCCACCAGGGCCGGGACTTACACTGAAGCTTTCTTT
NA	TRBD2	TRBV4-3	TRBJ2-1	CASSQDEVAGVFNEQFF	TGCGCCAGCAGCCAAGACGAAGTAGCGGGAGTTTTCAATGAGCAGTTCTTC
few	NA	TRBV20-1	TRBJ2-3	CSASTGNTDTQYF	TGCAGTGCTAGTACGGGGAACACAGATACGCAGTATTTT
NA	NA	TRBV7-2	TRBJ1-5	CASSLRGSELSNQPQHF	TGTGCCAGCAGCTTACGGGGTTCGGAACTTAGCAATCAGCCCCAGCATTTT
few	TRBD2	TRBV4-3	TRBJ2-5	CASSPGSGGTETQYF	TGCGCCAGCAGCCCAGGGAGCGGGGGGACAGAGACCCAGTACTTC
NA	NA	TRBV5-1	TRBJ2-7	CASSIQVNYEQYF	TGCGCCAGCAGCATACAGGTCAACTACGAGCAGTACTTC
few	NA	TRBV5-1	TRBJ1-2	CASSLSSGEYYGYTF	TGCGCCAGCAGCTTGTCTTCGGGGGAGTACTATGGCTACACCTTC
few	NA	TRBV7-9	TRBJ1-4	CASSVGEGRGEKLFF	TGTGCCAGCAGCGTGGGAGAGGGTCGCGGTGAAAAACTGTTTTTT
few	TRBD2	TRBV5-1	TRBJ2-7	CASSPRTSGGGRYEQYF	TGCGCCAGCAGCCCACGGACTAGCGGGGGTGGTAGGTACGAGCAGTACTTC
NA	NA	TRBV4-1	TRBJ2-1	CASSQGSGAGSYNEQFF	TGCGCCAGCAGCCAAGGGTCGGGGGCGGGATCCTACAATGAGCAGTTCTTC
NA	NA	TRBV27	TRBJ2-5	CASSSGDGGQETQYF	TGTGCCAGCAGTTCAGGGGACGGGGGGCAAGAGACCCAGTACTTC
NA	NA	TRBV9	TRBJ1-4	CASSVEETTGEKLFF	TGTGCCAGCAGCGTAGAGGAGACTACGGGGGAAAAACTGTTTTTT
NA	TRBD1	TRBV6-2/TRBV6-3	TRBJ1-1	CASTKDRANTEAFF	TGTGCCAGCACCAAGGACAGGGCGAACACTGAAGCTTTCTTT
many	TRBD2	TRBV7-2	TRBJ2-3	CASSRGTSGTDTQYF	TGTGCCAGCAGCCGCGGGACTAGCGGAACAGATACGCAGTATTTT
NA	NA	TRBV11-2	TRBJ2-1	CASSLGGLAKNNEQFF	TGTGCCAGCAGCTTAGGTGGGCTAGCGAAGAATAATGAGCAGTTCTTC
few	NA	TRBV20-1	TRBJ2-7	CSAYGDSYEQYF	TGCAGTGCTTACGGCGACAGCTACGAGCAGTACTTC
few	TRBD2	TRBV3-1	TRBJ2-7	CASSRTAGGPYEQYF	TGTGCCAGCAGCCGAACGGCGGGGGGGCCTTACGAGCAGTACTTC
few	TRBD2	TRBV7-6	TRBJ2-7	CASSFSSGIAYEQYF	TGTGCCAGCAGCTTCTCTAGCGGGATTGCCTACGAGCAGTACTTC
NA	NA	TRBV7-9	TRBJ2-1	CASSYVGDEQFF	TGTGCCAGCAGCTATGTGGGTGATGAGCAGTTCTTC
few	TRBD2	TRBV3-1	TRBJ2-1	CASRGREGYNEQFF	TGTGCCAGTAGGGGACGGGAGGGCTACAATGAGCAGTTCTTC
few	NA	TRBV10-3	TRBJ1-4	CAISESGDEKLFF	TGTGCCATCAGTGAGTCAGGGGATGAAAAACTGTTTTTT
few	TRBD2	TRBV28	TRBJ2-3	CATRLAGVNGDTQYF	TGTGCTACGAGGCTAGCGGGAGTGAATGGAGATACGCAGTATTTT
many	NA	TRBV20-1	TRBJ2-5	CSARGQETQYF	TGCAGTGCTAGAGGTCAAGAGACCCAGTACTTC